This T cell receptor (beta chain) is drawn from a study of somatic mutations in cytotoxic T cells in rheumatoid arthritis. The study's findings and limits: In rheumatoid arthritis patients, the slight underrepresentation of TRBV07 was not adjusted for multiple comparisons.

TCRdb's copy holds only in-frame clones and misses some; the assay was immunoSEQ multiplex PCR. The profile shows several thousand clones, more than 75% of them singletons. Positive selection using magnetic beads isolated the CD4+ and CD8+ cells (purity was checked by flow cytometry). CDR1 is SGHRS, CDR2 YFSETQ, per germline. This CDR3 is 17 amino acids long. Trimming cost V 3 bases and J 6 bases, with 19 bases left between them. With regard to this clone: Its antigen is unknown.

The rearrangement uses TRBV5-1 and TRBJ1-6, with D possibly TRBD1 on 5 matching bases. The sample was CD8+ T cells sorted from blood. This TCR was recovered from an adult with rheumatoid arthritis. CDR3 amino acids: CASSSGWGGQGNSPLHF. The CDR3 DNA reads TGCGCCAGCAGCTCGGGATGGGGTGGGCAGGGTAATTCACCCCTCCACTTT.